This T cell receptor (beta chain) was captured by sequencing in a study of a mutant IDH1 vaccine in newly diagnosed glioma. Repertoires were generated with immunoSEQ multiplex PCR, while TCRdb's copy carries only in-frame clones and drops some. Here the sample spans 35,000 to 50,000 clones, 65% to 90% being singletons. The time point is: week 35, safety follow-up. It was 300 ug of mutant IDH1 20-mer peptide that made up each vaccine dose, given with topical imiquimod. For this clone: Its antigen is as yet unknown.

This clonotype was sampled from a woman between 50 and 59 years old with glioma. Sequencing used PBMCs, obtained from a glioma patient whose treatment included an IDH1 peptide vaccine.

Written as DNA, the CDR3 is TGTGCCAGCCTCCGGGACGCGGGCGCTGAAGCTTTCTTT. It yields the protein CASLRDAGAEAFF. The gene calls are TRBV5-6 and TRBJ1-1; weak D call: TRBD1 (5 bases). The V end was cut by 7 bases, the J end by 6 bases, with 16 bases between. This CDR3 has 13 residues. Germline V lookup: CDR1 SGHDT, CDR2 YYEEEE. Filled out from reference TRBV5-6 and TRBJ1-1, the complete variable domain reads DAGVTQSPTHLIKTRGQQVTLRCSPKSGHDTVSWYQQALGQGPQFIFQYYEEEERQRGNFPDRFSGHQFPNYSSELNVNALLLGDSALYLCASLRDAGAEAFFGQGTRLTVV.